These T cell receptor beta chains were read from a single sample in a study of T cell responses to AZD1222 COVID-19 vaccine. The method was immunoSEQ multiplex PCR; TCRdb's version includes in-frame clones alone and lacks a portion of them. The sample contains 95,000 to 110,000 clones, 86% of which appear only once. The source was peripheral blood, collected 28 days after the second dose of the MenACWY control vaccine. These receptors were collected from an adult who received the MenACWY meningococcal vaccine as a control. Each CDR3 is given with its conserved first and last residue. The D gene is left open where the match is weak. Clone size is given for some rows only: seen once, a few or many times, or a class if the clone is expanded.

>-|-|TRBJ2-5|TRBV18
CASSPRGIGETQYF
TGTGCCAGCTCACCCCGGGGAATCGGTGAGACCCAGTACTTC
>-|-|TRBJ1-1|TRBV18
CASSPPDPPRAFF
TGTGCCAGCTCACCACCGGACCCTCCACGGGCTTTCTTT
>-|-|TRBJ2-1|TRBV19
CASSAGTGQRGGYNEQFF
TGTGCCAGTAGTGCCGGGACAGGGCAGCGGGGGGGCTACAATGAGCAGTTCTTC
>-|-|TRBJ2-3|TRBV24-1
CATSDPNPTDTQYF
TGTGCCACCAGTGACCCGAACCCCACAGATACGCAGTATTTT
>-|-|TRBJ1-4|TRBV6-5
CASSLSEKLFF
TGTGCCAGCAGTTTAAGTGAAAAACTGTTTTTT
>-|few|TRBJ2-7|TRBV7-9
CASSPQVTSYEQYF
TGTGCCAGCAGCCCGCAGGTGACCTCCTACGAGCAGTACTTC
>-|few|TRBJ1-2|TRBV6-1
CASSEELGSRRNYGYTF
TGTGCCAGCAGTGAAGAGCTGGGCTCGAGGAGAAACTATGGCTACACCTTC
>-|-|TRBJ1-4|TRBV6-5
CASSYRVNEKLFF
TGTGCCAGCAGTTACAGGGTGAATGAAAAACTGTTTTTT
>-|-|TRBJ1-1|TRBV2
CASSTDGISTEAFF
TGTGCCAGCAGTACGGACGGAATTAGCACTGAAGCTTTCTTT
>-|-|TRBJ1-1|TRBV12-3/TRBV12-4
CASSLNADTEAFF
TGTGCCAGCAGTTTAAACGCGGACACTGAAGCTTTCTTT
>TRBD1|-|TRBJ2-5|TRBV5-1
CASSRTGLQETQYF
TGCGCCAGCAGCAGGACAGGGCTACAAGAGACCCAGTACTTC
>-|-|TRBJ2-7|TRBV4-3
CASSQGLGPSYEQYF
TGCGCCAGCAGCCAAGGGCTGGGCCCTTCCTACGAGCAGTACTTC
>TRBD1|-|TRBJ1-1|TRBV18
CASSPRGQSTEAFF
TGTGCCAGCTCACCCAGGGGGCAAAGCACTGAAGCTTTCTTT
>TRBD2|-|TRBJ2-1|TRBV3-1/TRBV3-2
CASSLMAGGTAEQFF
TGTGCCAGCAGCCTGATGGCGGGGGGGACCGCAGAGCAGTTCTTC
>-|-|TRBJ2-1|TRBV7-2
CASSPGRNNEQFF
TGTGCCAGCAGCCCGGGCCGAAACAATGAGCAGTTCTTC
>TRBD1|-|TRBJ1-2|TRBV28
CASSQTGNYGYTF
TGTGCCAGCAGTCAGACAGGGAACTATGGCTACACCTTC
>-|-|TRBJ2-2|TRBV24-1
CATSDFDGELFF
TGTGCCACCAGTGATTTTGACGGGGAGCTGTTTTTT
>-|-|TRBJ1-5|TRBV24-1
CATSSGLYSNQPQHF
TGTGCCACCAGTTCAGGGTTGTATAGCAATCAGCCCCAGCATTTT
>-|-|TRBJ1-2|TRBV10-3
CAISETGTQGGYTF
TGTGCCATCAGTGAGACAGGGACACAGGGTGGCTACACCTTC
>-|-|TRBJ2-1|TRBV10-1
CASSEGGGNEQFF
TGCGCCAGCAGTGAAGGAGGGGGGAATGAGCAGTTCTTC
>-|-|TRBJ1-2|TRBV30
CAWGTVATYGYTF
TGTGCCTGGGGGACCGTCGCGACCTATGGCTACACCTTC
>-|-|TRBJ1-5|TRBV7-2
CASSLSYGGHQPQHF
TGTGCCAGCAGCTTATCCTACGGGGGCCATCAGCCCCAGCATTTT
>-|-|TRBJ2-5|TRBV7-2
CASSFHREETQYF
TGTGCCAGCAGCTTTCACAGGGAAGAGACCCAGTACTTC
>TRBD2|-|TRBJ2-5|TRBV5-4
CASSSVGLAGASQETQYF
TGTGCCAGCAGCTCGGTCGGTCTAGCGGGGGCTAGCCAAGAGACCCAGTACTTC
>-|-|TRBJ2-7|TRBV18
CASSPNFSSYEQYF
TGTGCCAGCTCACCGAACTTCAGCTCCTACGAGCAGTACTTC
>-|-|TRBJ2-7|TRBV7-9
CASSLVGGYEQYF
TGTGCCAGCAGCTTAGTAGGGGGATACGAGCAGTACTTC
>-|-|TRBJ1-5|TRBV2
CASTAVSNQPQHF
TGTGCCAGCACGGCAGTTAGCAATCAGCCCCAGCATTTT
>-|-|TRBJ1-6|TRBV6-5
CASSYSSGGRNSPLHF
TGTGCCAGCAGTTACTCGTCTGGGGGACGGAATTCACCCCTCCACTTT
>-|-|TRBJ2-7|TRBV1
CTSSRQEVVMASGAYEQYF
TGCACCAGCAGCCGCCAGGAGGTCGTTATGGCTAGCGGGGCCTACGAGCAGTACTTC
>TRBD1|-|TRBJ2-7|TRBV2
CASSGLRGTGGEGKQYF
TGTGCCAGCAGTGGACTGCGTGGGACAGGGGGCGAAGGCAAGCAGTACTTC
>-|-|TRBJ1-1|TRBV7-2
CASSYRTGNTEAFF
TGTGCCAGCAGCTACCGAACAGGGAACACTGAAGCTTTCTTT
>-|-|TRBJ1-5|TRBV7-9
CASSFSRPPQHF
TGTGCCAGCAGCTTTTCTCGGCCGCCCCAGCATTTT
>-|-|TRBJ1-1|TRBV21-1
CASSKGRPLNTEAFF
TGTGCCAGCAGCAAAGGGCGGCCTTTGAACACTGAAGCTTTCTTT
>-|-|TRBJ2-7|TRBV5-5
CASSLALDSSYEQYF
TGTGCCAGCAGCTTGGCCCTCGACAGCTCCTACGAGCAGTACTTC
>TRBD1|once|TRBJ2-7|TRBV27
CASSSTGGEQYF
TGTGCCAGCAGTTCCACAGGGGGCGAGCAGTACTTC
>-|few|TRBJ1-2|TRBV6-1
CASSEAVAAVYGYTF
TGTGCCAGCAGTGAAGCTGTGGCTGCGGTCTATGGCTACACCTTC
>TRBD1|-|TRBJ1-1|TRBV9
CASSQYSGGGTEAFF
TGTGCCAGCAGCCAATATTCAGGGGGCGGCACTGAAGCTTTCTTT
>-|-|TRBJ1-2|TRBV29-1
CSVERGNYGYTF
TGCAGCGTTGAACGGGGCAACTATGGCTACACCTTC
>-|-|TRBJ2-5|TRBV29-1
CSVGHRVPETQYF
TGCAGCGTAGGCCACAGAGTACCCGAGACCCAGTACTTC
>-|-|TRBJ2-5|TRBV9
CASSVGGAEETQYF
TGTGCCAGCAGCGTAGGGGGGGCGGAAGAGACCCAGTACTTC
>TRBD1|-|TRBJ2-1|TRBV28
CASTPHSGQGWNEQFF
TGTGCCAGCACTCCTCATTCGGGACAGGGCTGGAATGAGCAGTTCTTC
>-|once|TRBJ2-7|TRBV5-6
CASSLVYEQYF
TGTGCCAGCAGCTTGGTTTACGAGCAGTACTTC
>-|few|TRBJ2-2|TRBV3-1/TRBV3-2
CASSHILTLDPRRSNTGELFF
TGTGCCAGCAGCCACATACTCACTCTCGACCCCCGACGGTCTAACACCGGGGAGCTGTTTTTT
>-|-|TRBJ2-3|TRBV6-5
CASSPRLDGGGQYF
TGTGCCAGCAGCCCACGACTAGACGGGGGTGGGCAGTATTTT
>-|-|TRBJ2-6|TRBV28
CASCSSGANVLTF
TGTGCCAGCTGCTCCTCTGGGGCCAACGTCCTGACTTTC
>-|-|TRBJ2-2|TRBV29-1
CSVVTGGNTGELFF
TGCAGCGTTGTTACCGGGGGAAACACCGGGGAGCTGTTTTTT
>-|-|TRBJ2-2|TRBV9
CASSVATNTGELFF
TGTGCCAGCAGCGTAGCCACGAACACCGGGGAGCTGTTTTTT
>-|-|TRBJ1-5|TRBV3-1/TRBV3-2
CASSQGRGYHQPQHF
TGTGCCAGCAGCCAAGGACGAGGATACCATCAGCCCCAGCATTTT